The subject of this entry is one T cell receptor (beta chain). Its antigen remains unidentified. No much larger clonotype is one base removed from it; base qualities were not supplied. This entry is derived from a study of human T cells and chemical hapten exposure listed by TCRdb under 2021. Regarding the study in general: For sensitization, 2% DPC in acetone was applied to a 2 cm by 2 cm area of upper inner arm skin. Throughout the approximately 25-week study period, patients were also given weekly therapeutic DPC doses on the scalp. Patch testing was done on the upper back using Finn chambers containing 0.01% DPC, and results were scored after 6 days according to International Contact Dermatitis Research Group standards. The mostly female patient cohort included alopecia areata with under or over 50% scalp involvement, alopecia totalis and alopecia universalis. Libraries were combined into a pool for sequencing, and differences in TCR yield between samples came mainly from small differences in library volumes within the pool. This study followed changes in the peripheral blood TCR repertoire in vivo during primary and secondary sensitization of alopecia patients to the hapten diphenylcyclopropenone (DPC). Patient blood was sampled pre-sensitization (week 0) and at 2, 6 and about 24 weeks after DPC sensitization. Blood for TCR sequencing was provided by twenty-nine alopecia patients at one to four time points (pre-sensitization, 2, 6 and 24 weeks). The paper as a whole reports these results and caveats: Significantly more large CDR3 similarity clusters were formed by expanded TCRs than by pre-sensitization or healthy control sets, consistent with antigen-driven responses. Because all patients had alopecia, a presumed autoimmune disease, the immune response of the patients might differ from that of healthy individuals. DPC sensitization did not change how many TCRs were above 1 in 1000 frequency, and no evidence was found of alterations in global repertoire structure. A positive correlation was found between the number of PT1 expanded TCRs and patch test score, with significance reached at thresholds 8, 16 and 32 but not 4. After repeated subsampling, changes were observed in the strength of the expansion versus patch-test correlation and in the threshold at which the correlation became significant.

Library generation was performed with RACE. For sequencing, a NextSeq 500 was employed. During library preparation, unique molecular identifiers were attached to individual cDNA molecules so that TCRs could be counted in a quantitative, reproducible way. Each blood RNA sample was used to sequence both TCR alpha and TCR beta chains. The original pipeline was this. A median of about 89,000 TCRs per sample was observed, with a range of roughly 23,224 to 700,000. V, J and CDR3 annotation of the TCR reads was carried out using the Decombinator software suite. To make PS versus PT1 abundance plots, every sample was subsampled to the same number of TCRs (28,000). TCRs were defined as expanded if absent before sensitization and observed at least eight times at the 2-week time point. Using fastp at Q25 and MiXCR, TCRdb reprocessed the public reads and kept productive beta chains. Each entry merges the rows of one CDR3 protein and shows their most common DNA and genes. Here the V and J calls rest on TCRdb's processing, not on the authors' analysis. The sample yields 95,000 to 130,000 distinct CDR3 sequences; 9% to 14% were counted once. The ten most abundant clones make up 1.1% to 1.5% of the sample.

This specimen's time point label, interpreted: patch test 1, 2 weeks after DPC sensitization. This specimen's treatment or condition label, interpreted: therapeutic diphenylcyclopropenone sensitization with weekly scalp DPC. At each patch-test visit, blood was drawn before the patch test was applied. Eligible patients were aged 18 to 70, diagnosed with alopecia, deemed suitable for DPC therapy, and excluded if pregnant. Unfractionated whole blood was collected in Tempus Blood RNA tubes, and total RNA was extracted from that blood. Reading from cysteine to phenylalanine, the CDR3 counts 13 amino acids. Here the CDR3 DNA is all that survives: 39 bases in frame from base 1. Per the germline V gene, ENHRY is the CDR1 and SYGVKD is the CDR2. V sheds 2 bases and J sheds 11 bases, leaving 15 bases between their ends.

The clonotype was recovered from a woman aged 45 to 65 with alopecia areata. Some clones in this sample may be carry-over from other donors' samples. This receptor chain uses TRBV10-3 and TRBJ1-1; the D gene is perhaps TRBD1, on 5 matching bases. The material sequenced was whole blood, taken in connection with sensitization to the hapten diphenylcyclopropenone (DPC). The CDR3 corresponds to CAISEGGTIIAFF. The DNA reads TGTGCCATCAGTGAGGGCGGGACTATTATTGCTTTCTTT.